This passage covers 24 T cell receptor beta chains from one sample sequenced in a study of molecular identifiers for immune sequencing clone quantification (dated by TCRdb to 2017 to 2018). The method behind the library was PCR. These reads were obtained on a NextSeq 500. In-frame beta chains were kept once TCRdb had trimmed the public reads at Q25 with fastp and called clones with MiXCR. Duplicate CDR3 protein sequences are folded into a single record with the most common DNA and genes. The sample profile shows more than 550,000 distinct CDR3 sequences; about 25% of them were found once. About 0.78% of the sample rests with the top ten. Sequences were obtained from naive CD8+ T cells from blood, with Jurkat cell RNA spiked in. The cell subset or site label of this sample denotes: FACS-sorted CD8+CD4-CCR7+CD45RA+ naive T cells. These receptors were taken from a human donor in good health. Some libraries in this study had Jurkat cell RNA spiked in.

V gene TRBV20-1 combines with J gene TRBJ2-7; D is undetermined. The CDR3 sequence is 12 residues long. Per the germline V gene, CDR1 is DFQATT and CDR2 is SNEGSKA (reference sequence). Deletions cut 5 bases from V and 1 base from J, with 9 bases between. The CDR3 DNA reads as TGCAGTGCTGGTTATGGTTCCTACGAGCAGTACTTC. This gives the protein CSAGYGSYEQYF.

At least ten counts were recorded for this clonotype. The V gene is TRBV6-5, the J gene TRBJ2-3; 8 nucleotides agree with TRBD2. Germline values: CDR1 MNHEY, CDR2 SVGAGI. This CDR3 region has 16 residues. Germline trimming cut 5 bases from V and 5 bases from J; bases unmatched to any gene: 12. The CDR3 is CASSPRSGLGVDTQYF. CDR3 nucleotide sequence: TGTGCCAGCAGTCCCCGGTCGGGACTAGGTGTAGATACGCAGTATTTT.

The CDR3 loop is CASSQILGASHEQYF. The CDR3 nucleotides read TGTGCCAGCAGCCAGATTTTGGGGGCTTCCCACGAGCAGTACTTC. The chain recombines TRBV3-1 with TRBJ2-7; D is perhaps TRBD1 (6 bases). The CDR3 totals 15 residues. CDR1 is LGHDT and CDR2 is YNNKEL in the germline V gene (reference sequence). Deletions cut 3 bases from V and 5 bases from J, with 17 bases between.

This rearrangement joins TRBV28 to TRBJ1-3; a weak D match, TRBD1 (5 bases). The CDR3 length is 15 residues. Germline V gene data show CDR1 as MDHEN and CDR2 as SYDVKM. Trimming stripped 6 bases from V and 4 bases from J, with 16 bases between. The DNA of the CDR3 is TGTGCCAGCAGACATAGGGACGGTAGGGGAAACACCATATATTTT. Its translation: CASRHRDGRGNTIYF.

The chain couples TRBV4-3 to TRBJ2-3; the match to TRBD2 covers 8 bases. This CDR3 contains 15 residues. Germline assignment: CDR1 LGHNA and CDR2 YSLEER. Trimming cost V 8 bases and J 2 bases; bases outside gene matches: 9. The chain's CDR3 is CASGRDGRATDTQYF. In DNA, the CDR3 is TGCGCCAGCGGCCGAGACGGGAGGGCCACAGATACGCAGTATTTT.

This clonotype was seen many times. The chain couples TRBV14 to TRBJ2-3; D call uncertain. This CDR3 is 16 amino acids long. V was shortened by 2 bases and J by 6 bases, with 18 bases between the two germline ends. Germline V gives CDR1 SGHDN, CDR2 FVKESK. The CDR3 protein is CASSQNPQGVRDTQYF. CDR3 nucleotide sequence: TGTGCCAGCAGCCAAAACCCGCAAGGTGTGAGGGATACGCAGTATTTT.

A few counts support this clonotype. V usage is TRBV15 and J usage is TRBJ1-5; TRBD1 agrees at 10 bases. V lost 3 bases to trimming and J lost 6 bases; unmatched junction nucleotides: 8. Germline V lookup: CDR1 LNHNV, CDR2 YYDKDF (reference sequence). The CDR3 consists of 16 residues. CDR3 in amino acids: CATSSRQGALFQPQHF. The DNA for the CDR3 is TGTGCCACCAGCAGCCGACAGGGGGCGCTTTTTCAGCCCCAGCATTTT.

This clonotype was recorded at least ten times. The chain joins TRBV4-3 to TRBJ2-3, with D perhaps being TRBD1 or TRBD2 (6 bases each). Trimming shortened V by 3 bases and J by 5 bases, and 18 bases separated the two germline ends. The CDR3 runs to 16 residues. Per the germline V gene, CDR1 is LGHNA and CDR2 is YSLEER. The CDR3, as DNA: TGCGCCAGCAGCCATCACAGGGAGGTGGTGGTAGATACGCAGTATTTT. Translated: CASSHHREVVVDTQYF.

This clonotype was counted at least ten times. The chain joins TRBV4-3 to TRBJ2-2; TRBD2 is a possible D gene (6 bases). This CDR3 spans 17 amino acids. Deletions cut 0 bases from V and 6 bases from J, with 17 bases between. The germline gives CDR1 LGHNA, CDR2 YSLEER. CDR3 nucleotides: TGCGCCAGCAGCCAAGAGGACGGTCCACGGGAGCCCGGGGAGCTGTTTTTT. It specifies CASSQEDGPREPGELFF.

As regards this clonotype: It may be a read error: a sequence one base away is much more abundant. This rearrangement joins TRBV5-6 to TRBJ1-1; no reliable D call. Germline-derived CDR1 and CDR2 are SGHDT and YYEEEE. This CDR3 comprises 13 residues. The CDR3, as DNA: TGTGCCAGCACCGAACTACAGAACACTGGAGCTTTCTTT. It is translated as CASTELQNTGAFF.

J is TRBJ2-3 and V is TRBV12-3 or TRBV12-4; D gene uncertain. The CDR3 has 14 residues. The V end lost 5 bases, the J end lost 11 bases, and 20 bases lay between the germline ends. The CDR3 is CASSPSRTALGQYF. The CDR3 coding sequence is TGTGCCAGCAGTCCCTCGCGGACCGCCCTGGGGCAGTATTTT.

This clonotype came up a few times. This chain connects TRBV20-1 to TRBJ2-7, with TRBD1 matching 7 bases. This CDR3 spans 15 amino acids. With 0 bases clipped from V and 2 bases from J, the junction kept 7 bases outside the gene matches. Germline CDR1 DFQATT, CDR2 SNEGSKA (reference sequence). The CDR3 DNA is TGCAGTGCTAGAGATCTCGGGACAGAAACCTACGAGCAGTACTTC. It codes for CSARDLGTETYEQYF.

This clonotype was picked up a small number of times. This sequence joins TRBV20-1 and TRBJ2-1; 8 bases are a match to TRBD2. This CDR3 region has 14 residues. V was pared by 6 bases and J by 7 bases, with 11 bases of the junction left unmatched. CDR1 is DFQATT, CDR2 SNEGSKA, per germline (reference sequence). The CDR3 DNA reads as TGCAGTGCCAGCACCGGGACTAGAGGTAATGAGCAGTTCTTC. The encoded protein is CSASTGTRGNEQFF.

Regarding this clonotype: Since a much larger clone is just one base distant, this may be a read error. The CDR3 is CASNRQPNTDTQYF. The CDR3 nucleotides are TGTGCCAGTAATCGACAGCCCAACACAGATACGCAGTATTTT. The chain is built from TRBV19 and TRBJ2-3, with D perhaps matching TRBD1 (5 bases). V lost 7 bases, J lost 2 bases, and 13 bases lay in between. CDR1 LNHDA and CDR2 SQIVND come from the germline V gene (reference sequence). The CDR3 length is 14 residues.

The rearrangement links TRBV6-5 to TRBJ2-2, with D perhaps matching TRBD1 (5 bases). In germline, CDR1 is MNHEY, CDR2 SVGAGI. The CDR3 spans 15 residues. V was cut by 2 bases and J by 4 bases, with 11 bases left in between. The CDR3 coding sequence is TGTGCCAGCAGTTACAGGGGCCCCGCCACCGGGGAGCTGTTTTTT. Protein: CASSYRGPATGELFF.

The rearrangement joins TRBV27 to TRBJ1-1; D gene unclear. Germline V gene data show CDR1 as MNHEY and CDR2 as SMNVEV (reference sequence). V lost 1 base, J lost 7 bases, and 16 bases lay in between. The CDR3 totals 15 residues. The CDR3 loop is CASSLWSPTEGEAFF. CDR3 in DNA: TGTGCCAGCAGTTTATGGTCCCCGACGGAAGGTGAAGCTTTCTTT.

A single count supports this clonotype. A much larger clone differs by one base, so this may be a read error. The rearrangement links TRBV7-8 to TRBJ1-1; 8 bases map to TRBD1. CDR1 and CDR2 (germline): SGHVS, FQNEAQ. The CDR3 loop spans 19 amino acids. In DNA, the CDR3 is TGTGCCATCAGCTTAGCCCCTCCGTGGCAGGGGGCTCTGAACACTGAAGCTTTCTTT. Amino acids: CAISLAPPWQGALNTEAFF.

On this clonotype itself: This may arise from a read error, as a much more abundant clone is one base away. The V and J genes are TRBV28 and TRBJ2-3; D unclear. This CDR3 has 13 residues. The V gene's germline CDR1 is MDHEN and CDR2 SYDVKM. Between the trimmed V and J ends, which lost 7 bases and 2 bases, there was a span of 10 bases. This chain's CDR3 is CASTFRATDTQYF. DNA for the CDR3: TGTGCCAGCACTTTCCGGGCCACAGATACGCAGTATTTT.

Many counts were recorded for this clonotype. The chain recombines TRBV7-6 with TRBJ2-3, with unresolved D. Trimming shortened V by 3 bases and J by 0 bases, and 10 bases separated the two germline ends. This CDR3 has 15 amino acids. Germline CDR1 SGHVS, CDR2 FNYEAQ. The CDR3 bases are TGTGCCAGCAGCTTTCTCTCGTACAGCACAGATACGCAGTATTTT. It is translated as CASSFLSYSTDTQYF.

Turning to this clonotype: Possible read error: a much larger clone is one base away. This chain connects TRBV6-2 or TRBV6-3 to TRBJ1-1, with D hard to call. Germline CDR1 is MNHEY and CDR2 is SVGEGT. The CDR3 is made up of 14 amino acids. V lost 1 base and J 1 base, leaving 7 bases between the germline ends. In nucleotides, the CDR3 is TGTGCCAGCAGTTACTACACTGGGAACACTGAAGCTTTCTTT. Translated: CASSYYTGNTEAFF.

As for this clonotype: Being one base from a much bigger clone, this may be a read error. The J gene is TRBJ2-4, the V gene TRBV2; D not certain. This CDR3 is 13 amino acids long. Germline values: CDR1 SNHLY, CDR2 FYNNEI. DNA for the CDR3: TGTGCCAGCAGTGAAGCCTACAAAACCATTCAGTACTTC. Translating it yields CASSEAYKTIQYF.

This chain links TRBV4-1 with TRBJ2-7; 7 bases map to TRBD1. Trimming took 4 bases from V and 1 from J; bases not matched to a gene: 7. This CDR3 has 15 amino acids. In germline, CDR1 is MGHRA, CDR2 YSYEKL. CDR3 sequence reads: CASSPTQQGSYEQYF. The CDR3 region has the DNA TGCGCCAGCAGCCCGACGCAACAGGGGTCCTACGAGCAGTACTTC.

A note on this clonotype: Its ends do not fully match the called genes, so a read error is possible. DNA for the CDR3: TGTGCCAGCAGTTCGAGTGGGACAGGGGCTACCGGGGAGCCGTTTTTT. Translating it yields CASSSSGTGATGEPFF. This chain links TRBV12-3 or TRBV12-4 with TRBJ2-2; 10 bases are a match to TRBD1. The CDR3 spans 16 residues.

On this clonotype: This clone may be a read error of a much larger clone one base away. The chain employs TRBV6-6 and TRBJ2-7; D may be TRBD2 (6 bases). The V gene's germline CDR1 is MNHNY and CDR2 SVGAGI (reference sequence). The CDR3 covers 16 residues. Trimming shortened V by 2 bases and J by 2 bases, and 16 bases separated the two germline ends. The CDR3 DNA reads TGTGCCAGCAGTTACCAGGTTGGCGGGAACACCTACGAGCAGTACTTC. Translating gives CASSYQVGGNTYEQYF.